This TCR beta chain was sequenced for a study of control samples from healthy donors and cancer patients. The CDR3 is 14 residues long. Trimming removed 0 bases at V and 3 bases at J, with 10 bases between. CDR1 and CDR2 from the germline V gene are SGHNT and YYREEE (reference sequence). Method: immunoSEQ multiplex PCR; TCRdb's copy keeps in-frame clones and lacks some. This table holds around 180,000 clones, roughly 92% found once. Sequenced: blood. The genes are TRBV5-4 and TRBJ2-7; D is perhaps TRBD2 (6 bases). This receptor was obtained from a woman between 18 and 29 years old in good health. The CDR3 protein is CASSLAGGVYEQYF. CDR3 bases: TGTGCCAGCAGCTTGGCCGGGGGTGTCTACGAGCAGTACTTC.